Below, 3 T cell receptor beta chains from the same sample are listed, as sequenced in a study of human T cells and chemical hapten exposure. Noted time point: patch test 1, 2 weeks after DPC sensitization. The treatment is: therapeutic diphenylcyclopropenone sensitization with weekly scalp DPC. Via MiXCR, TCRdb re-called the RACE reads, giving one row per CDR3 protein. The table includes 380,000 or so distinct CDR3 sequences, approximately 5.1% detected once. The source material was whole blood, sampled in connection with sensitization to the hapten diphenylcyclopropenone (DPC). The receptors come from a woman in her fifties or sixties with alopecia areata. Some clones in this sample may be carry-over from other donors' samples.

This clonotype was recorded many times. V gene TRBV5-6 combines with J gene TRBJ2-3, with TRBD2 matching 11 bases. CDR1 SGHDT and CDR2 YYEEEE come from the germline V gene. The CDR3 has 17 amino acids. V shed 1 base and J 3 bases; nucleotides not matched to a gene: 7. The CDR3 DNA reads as TGTGCCAGCAGCTTGACAGGGCTAGCGGGAGGAACAGATACGCAGTATTTT. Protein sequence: CASSLTGLAGGTDTQYF.

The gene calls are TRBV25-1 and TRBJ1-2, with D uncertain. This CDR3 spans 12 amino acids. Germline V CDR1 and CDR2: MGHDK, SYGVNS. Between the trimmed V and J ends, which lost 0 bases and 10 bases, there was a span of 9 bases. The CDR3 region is CASSEYLADYTF. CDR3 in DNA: TGTGCCAGCAGTGAATATCTGGCAGACTACACCTTC.

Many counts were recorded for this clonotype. CDR3 in amino acids: CASSLNRGEQFF. In nucleotides, the CDR3 is TGTGCCAGCAGTCTGAACAGGGGTGAGCAGTTCTTC. This chain uses TRBV12-3 or TRBV12-4 with TRBJ2-1; 7 bases fit TRBD1. The junction had 4 bases not matched to a gene; V was cut back by 5 bases and J by 9 bases. CDR3 length: 12 amino acids.